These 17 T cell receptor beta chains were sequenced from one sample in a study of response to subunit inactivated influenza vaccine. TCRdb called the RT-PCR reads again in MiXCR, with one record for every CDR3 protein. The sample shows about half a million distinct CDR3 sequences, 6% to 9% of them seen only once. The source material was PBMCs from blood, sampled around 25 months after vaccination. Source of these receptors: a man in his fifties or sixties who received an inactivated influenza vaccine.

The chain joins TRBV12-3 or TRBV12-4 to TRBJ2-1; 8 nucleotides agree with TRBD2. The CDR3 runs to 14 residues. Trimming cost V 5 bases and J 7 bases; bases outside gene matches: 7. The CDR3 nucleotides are TGTGCCAGCAGTGGGGTAGCGGGGTTAAATGAGCAGTTCTTC. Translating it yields CASSGVAGLNEQFF.

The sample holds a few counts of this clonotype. The CDR3 DNA reads TGCGCCAGCAGCCAAGAATGGGGACAGGCCTACAATGAGCAGTTCTTC. The encoded protein is CASSQEWGQAYNEQFF. The rearrangement uses TRBV4-3 and TRBJ2-1; TRBD1 agrees at 8 bases. The germline CDR1 and CDR2 sequences are LGHNA and YSLEER. The CDR3 is 16 amino acids. V lost 0 bases to trimming and J lost 2 bases; unmatched junction nucleotides: 3.

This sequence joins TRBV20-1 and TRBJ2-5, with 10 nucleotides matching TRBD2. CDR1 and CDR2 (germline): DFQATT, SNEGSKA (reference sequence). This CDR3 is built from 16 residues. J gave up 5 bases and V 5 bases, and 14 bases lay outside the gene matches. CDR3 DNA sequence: TGCAGTGCTCGACTCCCTTATAGCGGGAGGAAGGAGACCCAGTACTTC. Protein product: CSARLPYSGRKETQYF.

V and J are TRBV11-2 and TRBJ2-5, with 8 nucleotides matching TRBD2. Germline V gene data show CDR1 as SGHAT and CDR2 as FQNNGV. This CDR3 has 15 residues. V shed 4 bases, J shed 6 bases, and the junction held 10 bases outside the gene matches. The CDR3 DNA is TGTGCCAGCAGCTCGGGTCGGGGGGGCGGTAAGACCCAGTACTTC. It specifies CASSSGRGGGKTQYF.

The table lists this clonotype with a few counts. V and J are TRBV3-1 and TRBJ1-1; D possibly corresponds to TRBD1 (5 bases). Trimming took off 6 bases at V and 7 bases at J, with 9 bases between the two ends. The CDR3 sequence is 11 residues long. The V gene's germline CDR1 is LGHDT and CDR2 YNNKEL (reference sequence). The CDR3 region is CASSDGGEAFF. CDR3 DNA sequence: TGTGCCAGCAGTGACGGGGGTGAAGCTTTCTTT.

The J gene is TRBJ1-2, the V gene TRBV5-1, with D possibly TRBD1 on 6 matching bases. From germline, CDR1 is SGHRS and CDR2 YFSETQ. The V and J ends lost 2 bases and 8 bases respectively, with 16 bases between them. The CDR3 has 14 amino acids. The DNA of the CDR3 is TGCGCCAGCAGCTTTGCAGGGGAGAAGAGAGGCTACACCTTC. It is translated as CASSFAGEKRGYTF.

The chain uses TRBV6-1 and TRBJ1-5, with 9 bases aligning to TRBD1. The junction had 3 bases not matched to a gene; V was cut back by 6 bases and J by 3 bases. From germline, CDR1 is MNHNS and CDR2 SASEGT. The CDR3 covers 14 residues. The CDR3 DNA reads TGTGCCAGCAGGGACAGGGGTTACAATCAGCCCCAGCATTTT. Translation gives CASRDRGYNQPQHF.

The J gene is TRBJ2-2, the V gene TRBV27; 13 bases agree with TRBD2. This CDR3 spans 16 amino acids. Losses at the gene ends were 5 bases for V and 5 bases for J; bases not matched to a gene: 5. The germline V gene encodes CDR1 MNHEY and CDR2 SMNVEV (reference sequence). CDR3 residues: CASSGLAGVTTGELFF. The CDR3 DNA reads TGTGCCAGCAGTGGACTAGCGGGAGTGACGACCGGGGAGCTGTTTTTT.

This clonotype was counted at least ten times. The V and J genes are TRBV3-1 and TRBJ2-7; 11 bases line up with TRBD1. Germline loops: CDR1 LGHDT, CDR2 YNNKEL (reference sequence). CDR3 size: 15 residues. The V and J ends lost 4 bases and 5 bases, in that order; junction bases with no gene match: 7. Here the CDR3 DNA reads TGTGCCAGCAGCCGATTGGGACAGGGGGGCCACGAGCAGTACTTC. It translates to CASSRLGQGGHEQYF.

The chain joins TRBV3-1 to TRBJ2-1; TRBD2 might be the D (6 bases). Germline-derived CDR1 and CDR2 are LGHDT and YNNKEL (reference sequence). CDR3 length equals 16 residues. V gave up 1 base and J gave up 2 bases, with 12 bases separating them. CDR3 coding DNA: TGTGCCAGCAGCCAAGGGTCTGGGGGGACCTACAATGAGCAGTTCTTC. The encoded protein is CASSQGSGGTYNEQFF.

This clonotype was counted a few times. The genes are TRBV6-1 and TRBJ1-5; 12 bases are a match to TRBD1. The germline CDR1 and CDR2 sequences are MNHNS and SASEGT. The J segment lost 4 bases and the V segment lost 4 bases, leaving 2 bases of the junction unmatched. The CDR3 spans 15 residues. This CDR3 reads CASSGDRGPNQPQHF. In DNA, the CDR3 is TGTGCCAGCAGTGGGGACAGGGGGCCAAATCAGCCCCAGCATTTT.

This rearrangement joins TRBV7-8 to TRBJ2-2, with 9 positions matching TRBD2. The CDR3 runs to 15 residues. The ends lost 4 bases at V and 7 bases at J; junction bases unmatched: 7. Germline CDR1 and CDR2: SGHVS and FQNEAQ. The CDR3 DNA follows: TGTGCCAGCAGCTCTCGGCTAGCGGGATACGGGGAGCTGTTTTTT. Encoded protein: CASSSRLAGYGELFF.

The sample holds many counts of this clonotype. CDR3 region: CASSSLQGHEQYF. In DNA form, the CDR3 reads TGTGCCAGCAGTTCACTACAGGGTCACGAGCAGTACTTC. The chain couples TRBV12-3 or TRBV12-4 to TRBJ2-7; a weak D match, TRBD1 (6 bases). This CDR3 comprises 13 residues. Trimming left V 4 bases short and J 5 bases short, with 12 bases between.

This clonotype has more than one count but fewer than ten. The CDR3 DNA is TGTGCCAGCAATCCCGACTACAGGGGGCCAGATACGCAGTATTTT. It is translated as CASNPDYRGPDTQYF. The chain is built from TRBV2 and TRBJ2-3, with 9 bases identical to TRBD1. Per the germline V gene, CDR1 is SNHLY and CDR2 is FYNNEI. The CDR3 spans 15 residues. V was clipped by 7 bases and J by 4 bases; unmatched bases: 9.

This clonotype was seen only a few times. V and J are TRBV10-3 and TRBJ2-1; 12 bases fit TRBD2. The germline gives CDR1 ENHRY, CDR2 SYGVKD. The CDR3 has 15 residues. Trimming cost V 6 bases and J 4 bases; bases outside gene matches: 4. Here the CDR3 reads CAIRMTSGGYNEQFF. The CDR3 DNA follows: TGTGCCATCAGAATGACTAGCGGGGGTTACAATGAGCAGTTCTTC.

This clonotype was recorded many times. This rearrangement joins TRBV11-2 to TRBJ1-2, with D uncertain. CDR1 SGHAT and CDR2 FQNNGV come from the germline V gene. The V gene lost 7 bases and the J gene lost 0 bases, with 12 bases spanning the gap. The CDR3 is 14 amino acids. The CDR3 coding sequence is TGTGCCAGCAACCACAGACCCTCTAACTATGGCTACACCTTC. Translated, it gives CASNHRPSNYGYTF.

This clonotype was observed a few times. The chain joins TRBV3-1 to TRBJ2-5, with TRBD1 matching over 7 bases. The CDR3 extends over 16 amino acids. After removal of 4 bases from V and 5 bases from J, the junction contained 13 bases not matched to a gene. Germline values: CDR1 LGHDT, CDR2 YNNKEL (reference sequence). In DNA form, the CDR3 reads TGTGCCAGCAGCCGAGACGGACAGGCCACGGTGGAGACCCAGTACTTC. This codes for CASSRDGQATVETQYF.